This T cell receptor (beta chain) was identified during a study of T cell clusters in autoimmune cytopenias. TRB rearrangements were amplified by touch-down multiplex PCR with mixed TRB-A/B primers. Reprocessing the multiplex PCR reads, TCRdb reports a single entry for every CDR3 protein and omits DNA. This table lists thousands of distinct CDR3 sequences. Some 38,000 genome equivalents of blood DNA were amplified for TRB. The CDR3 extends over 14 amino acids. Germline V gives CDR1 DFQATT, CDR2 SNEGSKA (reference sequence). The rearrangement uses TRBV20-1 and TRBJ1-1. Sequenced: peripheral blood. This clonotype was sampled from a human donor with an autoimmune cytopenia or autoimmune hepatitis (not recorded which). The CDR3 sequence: CSARDQLFSAEAFF.